This T cell receptor beta chain emerged from a study of shared clonotypes between healthy human individuals. Study observations and caveats: Estimated clonotype richness was generally higher in naive than memory subsets. Around 5.3% of naive CD4 clonotypes were shared across a handful of donors.

Profiled with immunoSEQ multiplex PCR; TCRdb holds only in-frame clones, not every one. This table has around 2.5 million clones, approximately 93% appearing once. CDR3 size: 13 residues. The V gene end was trimmed by 5 bases and the J gene end by 5 bases; junction bases not matched to a gene: 3. Germline values: CDR1 SGHTA, CDR2 FQGTGA. As regards this clone: Its matching antigen is unknown.

The V gene is TRBV7-3, the J gene TRBJ2-7, with TRBD1 identical over 10 bases. The TCR sequence derives from a man between 18 and 35 years old in good health. Some clones in this sample may be carry-over from other donors' samples. The sequencing input was naive CD4+ T cells from PBMCs. The subset: CD45RA+ positively selected. The CDR3 coding sequence is TGTGCCAGCAGCCCAGACAGGGGGCACGAGCAGTACTTC. Translation gives CASSPDRGHEQYF. Filled out from reference TRBV7-3 and TRBJ2-7, the complete variable domain reads GAGVSQTPSNKVTEKGKYVELRCDPISGHTALYWYRQSLGQGPEFLIYFQGTGAADDSGLPNDRFFAVRPEGSVSTLKIQRTERGDSAVYLCASSPDRGHEQYFGPGTRLTVT.